This T cell receptor beta chain derives from a study of type 1 regulatory T cells. Overall study context: T-allo10 is an in vitro-generated, Tr1-enriched CD4 T cell product specific for alloantigen.

TCRdb used MiXCR to reprocess the reads, holding one entry per CDR3 protein. The data contain fewer than 75,000 distinct CDR3 sequences, 49% of them seen just once; the ten biggest clones take up approximately 2%. Study observations and caveats: Compared with non-Tr1 cells, Tr1 cells showed a narrower TCR repertoire.

In its sample, this clonotype was seen a few times. Its antigen is still unknown. The sequence was collected from a human donor in good health. The sequencing input was cultured non-Tr1 T cells, either the whole culture or a sorted T cell fraction (not recorded which).

CDR3 nucleotide sequence: TGTGCCAGCAGCTTAGTCGGCGGGGGCTATGGCTACACCTTC. It is translated as CASSLVGGGYGYTF. J is TRBJ1-2 and V is TRBV11-2; a possible D gene is TRBD1 (5 bases). This CDR3 is 14 amino acids long. Trimming stripped 1 base from V and 4 bases from J, with 10 bases between. The germline CDR1 and CDR2 sequences are SGHAT and FQNNGV. The full variable domain, its missing parts supplied by reference TRBV11-2 and TRBJ1-2, is EAGVAQSPRYKIIEKRQSVAFWCNPISGHATLYWYQQILGQGPKLLIQFQNNGVVDDSQLPKDRFSAERLKGVDSTLKIQPAKLEDSAVYLCASSLVGGGYGYTFGSGTRLTVV.